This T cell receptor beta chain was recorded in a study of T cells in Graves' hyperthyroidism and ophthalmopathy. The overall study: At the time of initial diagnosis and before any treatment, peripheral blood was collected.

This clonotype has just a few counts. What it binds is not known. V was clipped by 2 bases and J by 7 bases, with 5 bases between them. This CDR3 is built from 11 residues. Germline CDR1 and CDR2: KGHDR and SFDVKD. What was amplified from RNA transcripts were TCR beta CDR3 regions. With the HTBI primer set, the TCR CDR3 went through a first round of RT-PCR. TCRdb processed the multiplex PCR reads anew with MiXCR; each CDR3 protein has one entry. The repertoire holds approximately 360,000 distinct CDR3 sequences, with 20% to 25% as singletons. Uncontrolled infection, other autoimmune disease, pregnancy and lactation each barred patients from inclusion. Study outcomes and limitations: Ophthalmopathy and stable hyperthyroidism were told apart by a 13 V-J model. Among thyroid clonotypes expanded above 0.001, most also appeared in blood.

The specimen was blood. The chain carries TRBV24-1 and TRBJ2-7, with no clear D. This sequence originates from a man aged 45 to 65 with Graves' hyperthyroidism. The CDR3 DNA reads TGTGCCACCAGTGATTCCCAGGAGCAGTACTTC. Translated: CATSDSQEQYF.